The clone carrying this T cell receptor beta chain was recorded only once. These data originate in a study of blood T cell repertoires in COVID-19. The germline V gene encodes CDR1 PRHDT and CDR2 FYEKMQ (reference sequence). The CDR3 is 14 residues long. V was clipped by 5 bases and J by 10 bases, with 15 bases between them. Under the authors' procedure: Amplifying reference gene primers gave estimates of nucleated cell counts. Libraries were prepared by immunoSEQ multiplex PCR; TCRdb keeps only in-frame clonotypes and omits some of them. That table supplies the V and J calls and clone size; D and trimming were determined from the DNA. The sample holds roughly 150,000 clones, around 85% seen once.

This receptor was identified in a man older than 75 with COVID-19, enrolled during active disease. The source material was peripheral blood. This chain connects TRBV13 to TRBJ1-6, with D tentatively TRBD1 (6 bases). CDR3 nucleotide sequence: TGTGCCAGCAGCCCCCAACAGGGACCCTCACCCCTCCACTTT. It yields the protein CASSPQQGPSPLHF.